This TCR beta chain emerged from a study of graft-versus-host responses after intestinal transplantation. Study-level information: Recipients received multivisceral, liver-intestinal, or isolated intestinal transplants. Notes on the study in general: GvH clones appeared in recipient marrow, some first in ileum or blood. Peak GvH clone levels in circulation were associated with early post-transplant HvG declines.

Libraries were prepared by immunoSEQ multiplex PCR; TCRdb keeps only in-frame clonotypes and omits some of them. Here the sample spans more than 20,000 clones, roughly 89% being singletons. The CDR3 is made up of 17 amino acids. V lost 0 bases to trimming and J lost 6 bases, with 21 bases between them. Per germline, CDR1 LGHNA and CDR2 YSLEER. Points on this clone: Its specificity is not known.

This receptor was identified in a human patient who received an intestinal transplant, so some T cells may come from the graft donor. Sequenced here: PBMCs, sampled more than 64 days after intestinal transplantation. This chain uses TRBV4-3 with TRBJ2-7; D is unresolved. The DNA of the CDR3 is TGCGCCAGCAGCCAAGATCAGGCGGCCCCCCCTCACGCCGAGCAGTACTTC. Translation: CASSQDQAAPPHAEQYF.